The rows below give T cell receptor beta chains drawn from one sample of a study of T cells in Graves' hyperthyroidism and ophthalmopathy. TCRdb reanalysed the multiplex PCR reads using MiXCR and keeps one entry per CDR3 protein. The profile shows a few hundred thousand distinct CDR3 sequences, about an eighth of them singletons. Sequences were obtained from blood. The receptors derive from a woman under 30 with Graves' hyperthyroidism. The CDR3 runs from the conserved cysteine through the conserved F or W. Each record gives: J gene, V gene, clone size, D gene, CDR3 DNA, CDR3 protein. A D gene is named only where the DNA matches it firmly. A clone size is listed for some rows: how often the clone was seen (once, few, many), or a class if it is expanded.

>TRBJ2-2|TRBV29-1|many|.
TGCAGCTCCAGCGGAGGGTCCGGGGAGCTGTTTTTT
CSSSGGSGELFF
>TRBJ2-1|TRBV11-1|many|.
TGTGCCAGCAGCTACCAACTGGGTTCCTACAATGAGCAGTTCTTC
CASSYQLGSYNEQFF
>TRBJ2-1|TRBV20-1|.|TRBD2
TGCAGTGCTTTAGCGGGCCCACACAATGAGCAGTTCTTC
CSALAGPHNEQFF
>TRBJ2-5|TRBV2|.|.
TGTGCCAGCGTCAATGGGGGAAGAGAGACCCAGTACTTC
CASVNGGRETQYF
>TRBJ2-1|TRBV20-1|many|TRBD2
TGCAGTGCTAGTAGCCGGGCGGGAGTGCGCAATGAGCAGTTCTTC
CSASSRAGVRNEQFF
>TRBJ1-1|TRBV3-1|.|TRBD1
TGTGCCAGCAGCCCAGGGACAGGGGGCTACACTGAAGCTTTCTTT
CASSPGTGGYTEAFF
>TRBJ2-7|TRBV2|many|TRBD1
TGTGCCAGCAAGAGGACAGGGAGCCCCGAGCAGTACTTC
CASKRTGSPEQYF
>TRBJ2-7|TRBV19|few|TRBD1
TGTGCCAGTAGTATATCAGGCAGGGGGCGTTCCGAGCAGTACTTC
CASSISGRGRSEQYF
>TRBJ1-1|TRBV20-1|many|TRBD1
TGCAGTGCTAAACCGGGACAGGGGGACACTGAAGCTTTCTTT
CSAKPGQGDTEAFF
>TRBJ1-4|TRBV14|many|.
TGTGCCAGCAGCCGAAGGGGTGGTCCTAATGAAAAACTGTTTTTT
CASSRRGGPNEKLFF
>TRBJ1-3|TRBV2|many|.
TGTGCCACCGGCAGGGCCTCTGGAAACACCATATATTTT
CATGRASGNTIYF
>TRBJ2-7|TRBV7-9|.|TRBD1
TGTGCCAGCAGCTTAGGAGGGGACAGAGAGTACTTC
CASSLGGDREYF
>TRBJ2-3|TRBV5-1|.|TRBD2
TGCGCCAGCAGCTTCCTACAAGCGGGAGTCAGCACAGATACGCAGTATTTT
CASSFLQAGVSTDTQYF
>TRBJ2-7|TRBV2|.|.
TGTGCCAGCAGTTCGACAGTTCACTCCTACGAGCAGTACTTC
CASSSTVHSYEQYF
>TRBJ1-1|TRBV5-1|many|TRBD1
TGCGCCAGCAGCGTCCTGACAGGGGGTCGGGACACTGAAGCTTTCTTT
CASSVLTGGRDTEAFF
>TRBJ2-5|TRBV6-1|many|.
TGTGCCAGCAGTGAAGCCCCGGCGGGGGAGACCCAGTACTTC
CASSEAPAGETQYF
>TRBJ2-7|TRBV24-1|.|.
TGTGCCACCAGTGATTTAGCTGGGCGCGAGCAGTACTTC
CATSDLAGREQYF
>TRBJ2-1|TRBV19|many|.
TGTGCCAGTAGTATTTCCTCGGGAGCCCACAATGAGCAGTTCTTC
CASSISSGAHNEQFF
>TRBJ2-1|TRBV5-1|.|.
TGCGCCAGCAGCTTGGCGGGAGTTGAATACAATGAGCAGTTCTTC
CASSLAGVEYNEQFF
>TRBJ2-1|TRBV11-3|many|.
TGTGCCAGCAAAGGCCAGGGGGGAAATGAGCAGTTCTTC
CASKGQGGNEQFF
>TRBJ2-7|TRBV20-1|few|.
TGCAGTGCTAGGGTCCGGGACCCCGAAAAACCTGCCTACGAGCAGTACTTC
CSARVRDPEKPAYEQYF
>TRBJ2-5|TRBV7-3|.|TRBD2
TGTGCCAGCAGCTCTGGGGCGGGAGACCAAGAGACCCAGTACTTC
CASSSGAGDQETQYF
>TRBJ1-3|TRBV6-1|many|.
TGTGCCAGCAGTTATGACTTGGGCCGATCTGGAAACACCATATATTTT
CASSYDLGRSGNTIYF